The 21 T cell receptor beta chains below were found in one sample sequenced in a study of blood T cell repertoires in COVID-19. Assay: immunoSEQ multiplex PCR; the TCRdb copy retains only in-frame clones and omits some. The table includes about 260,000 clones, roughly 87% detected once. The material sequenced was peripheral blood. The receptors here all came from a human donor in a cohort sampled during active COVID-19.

CDR3 coding DNA: TGTGCCAGCAGCGAGGGACAGGGGGAATCCTACGAGCAGTACTTC. Its translation is CASSEGQGESYEQYF. V usage is TRBV7-9 and J usage is TRBJ2-7; 11 nucleotides line up with TRBD1. The CDR3 is made up of 15 amino acids. CDR1 is SEHNR and CDR2 is FQNEAQ in the germline V gene (reference sequence). Losses at the gene ends were 5 bases for V and 1 base for J; bases not matched to a gene: 4.

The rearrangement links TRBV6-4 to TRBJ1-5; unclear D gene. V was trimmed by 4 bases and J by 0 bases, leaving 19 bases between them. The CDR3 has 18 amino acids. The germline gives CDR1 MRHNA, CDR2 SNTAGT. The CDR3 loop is CASSGPSGNGPSNQPQHF. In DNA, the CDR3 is TGTGCCAGCAGTGGGCCCTCGGGAAACGGACCTAGCAATCAGCCCCAGCATTTT.

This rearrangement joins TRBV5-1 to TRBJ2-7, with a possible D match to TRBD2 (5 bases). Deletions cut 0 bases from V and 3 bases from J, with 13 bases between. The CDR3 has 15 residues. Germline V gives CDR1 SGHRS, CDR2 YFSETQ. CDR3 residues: CASSLVLDGGYEQYF. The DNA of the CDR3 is TGCGCCAGCAGCTTGGTATTGGACGGAGGCTACGAGCAGTACTTC.

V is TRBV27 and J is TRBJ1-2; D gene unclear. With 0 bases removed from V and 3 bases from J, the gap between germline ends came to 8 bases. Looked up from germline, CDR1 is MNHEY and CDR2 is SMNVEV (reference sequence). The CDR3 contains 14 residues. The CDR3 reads CASSLSAGDYGYTF. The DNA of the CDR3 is TGTGCCAGCAGTTTATCAGCCGGGGACTATGGCTACACCTTC.

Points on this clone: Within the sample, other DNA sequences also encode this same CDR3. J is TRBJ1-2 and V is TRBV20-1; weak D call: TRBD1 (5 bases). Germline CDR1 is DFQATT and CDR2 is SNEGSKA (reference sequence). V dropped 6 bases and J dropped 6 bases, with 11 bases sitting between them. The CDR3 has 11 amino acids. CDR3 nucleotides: TGCAGTGCCCGGCAGGGTAATGGCTACACCTTC. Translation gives CSARQGNGYTF.

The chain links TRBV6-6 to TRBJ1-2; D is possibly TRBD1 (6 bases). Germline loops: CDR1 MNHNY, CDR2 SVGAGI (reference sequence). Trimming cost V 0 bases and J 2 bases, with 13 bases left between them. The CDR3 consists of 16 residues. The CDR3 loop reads CASSYSRDTTNYGYTF. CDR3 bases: TGTGCCAGCAGTTACTCCCGGGACACGACCAACTATGGCTACACCTTC.

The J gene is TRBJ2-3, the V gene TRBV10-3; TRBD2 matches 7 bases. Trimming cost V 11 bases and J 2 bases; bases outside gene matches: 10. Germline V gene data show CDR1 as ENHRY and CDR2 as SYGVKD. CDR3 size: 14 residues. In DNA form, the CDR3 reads TGTGCCTCCGCCCGGGCGGGAGACACAGATACGCAGTATTTT. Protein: CASARAGDTDTQYF.

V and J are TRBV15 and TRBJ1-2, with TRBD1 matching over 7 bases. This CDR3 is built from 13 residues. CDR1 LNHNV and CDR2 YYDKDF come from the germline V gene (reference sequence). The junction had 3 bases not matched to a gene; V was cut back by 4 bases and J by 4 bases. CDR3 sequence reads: CATSMGQFYGYTF. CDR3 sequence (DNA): TGTGCCACCAGCATGGGACAGTTCTATGGCTACACCTTC.

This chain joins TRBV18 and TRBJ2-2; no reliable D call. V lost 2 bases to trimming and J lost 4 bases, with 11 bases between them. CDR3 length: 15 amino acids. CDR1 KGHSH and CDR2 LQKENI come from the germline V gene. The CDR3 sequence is CASSPIQVGTGELFF. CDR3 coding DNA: TGTGCCAGCTCACCAATTCAGGTGGGCACCGGGGAGCTGTTTTTT.

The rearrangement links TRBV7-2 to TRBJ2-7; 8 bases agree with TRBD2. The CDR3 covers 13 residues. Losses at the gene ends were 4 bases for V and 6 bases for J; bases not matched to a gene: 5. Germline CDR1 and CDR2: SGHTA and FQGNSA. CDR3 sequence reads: CASSYEAGAEQYF. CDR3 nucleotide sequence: TGTGCCAGCAGCTATGAAGCGGGAGCCGAGCAGTACTTC.

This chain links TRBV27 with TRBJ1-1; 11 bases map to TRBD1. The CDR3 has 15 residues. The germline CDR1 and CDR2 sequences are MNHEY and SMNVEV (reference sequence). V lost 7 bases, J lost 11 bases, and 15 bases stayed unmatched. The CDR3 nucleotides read TGTGCCAGCAACTCCCCAGGACAGGGGGCAGTTGGGGCTTTCTTT. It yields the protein CASNSPGQGAVGAFF.

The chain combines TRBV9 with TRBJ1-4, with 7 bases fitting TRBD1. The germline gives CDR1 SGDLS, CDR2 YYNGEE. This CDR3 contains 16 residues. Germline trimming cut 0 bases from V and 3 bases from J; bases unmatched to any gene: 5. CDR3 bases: TGTGCCAGCAGCGTAGATCACAGGGGCCCTAATGAAAAACTGTTTTTT. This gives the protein CASSVDHRGPNEKLFF.

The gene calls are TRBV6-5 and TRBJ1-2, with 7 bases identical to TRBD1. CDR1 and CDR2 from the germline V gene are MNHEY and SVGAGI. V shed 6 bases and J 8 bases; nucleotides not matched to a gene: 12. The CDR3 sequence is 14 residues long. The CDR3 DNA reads TGTGCCAGCAGCCGAGGGGAGACAGGGAACGGCTACACCTTC. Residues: CASSRGETGNGYTF.

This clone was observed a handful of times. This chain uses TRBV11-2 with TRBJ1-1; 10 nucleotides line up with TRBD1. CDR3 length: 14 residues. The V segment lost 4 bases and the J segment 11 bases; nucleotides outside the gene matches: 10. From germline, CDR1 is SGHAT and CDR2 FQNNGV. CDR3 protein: CASSSTRDRGWAFF. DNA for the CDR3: TGTGCCAGCAGCTCCACCCGGGACAGGGGATGGGCTTTCTTT. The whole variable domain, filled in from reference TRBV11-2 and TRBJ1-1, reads EAGVAQSPRYKIIEKRQSVAFWCNPISGHATLYWYQQILGQGPKLLIQFQNNGVVDDSQLPKDRFSAERLKGVDSTLKIQPAKLEDSAVYLCASSSTRDRGWAFFGQGTRLTVV.

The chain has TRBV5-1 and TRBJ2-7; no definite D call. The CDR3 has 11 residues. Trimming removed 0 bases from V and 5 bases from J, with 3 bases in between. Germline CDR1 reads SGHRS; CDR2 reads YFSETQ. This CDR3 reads CASSLDNEQYF. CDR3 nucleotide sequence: TGCGCCAGCAGCTTGGATAACGAGCAGTACTTC.

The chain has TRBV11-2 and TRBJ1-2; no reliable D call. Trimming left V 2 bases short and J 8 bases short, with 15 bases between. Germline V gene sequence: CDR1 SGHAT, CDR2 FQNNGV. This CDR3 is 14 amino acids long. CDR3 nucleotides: TGTGCCAGCAGCTTATCTAGAGTATTCGGGGGCTACACCTTC. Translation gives CASSLSRVFGGYTF.

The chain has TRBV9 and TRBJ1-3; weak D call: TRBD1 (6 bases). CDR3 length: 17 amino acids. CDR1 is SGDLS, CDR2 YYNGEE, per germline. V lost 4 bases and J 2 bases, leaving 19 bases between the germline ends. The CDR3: CASSRRDIQGTGNTIYF. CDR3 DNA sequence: TGTGCCAGCAGCCGTCGTGATATACAGGGAACTGGAAACACCATATATTTT.

CDR3 protein: CASSRTGGDSPLHF. The CDR3 region has the DNA TGTGCCAGCAGTCGGACAGGGGGGGATTCACCCCTCCACTTT. This chain links TRBV6-5 with TRBJ1-6, with 10 bases fitting TRBD1. From germline, CDR1 is MNHEY and CDR2 SVGAGI. This CDR3 region has 14 residues. Losses at the gene ends were 5 bases for V and 8 bases for J; bases not matched to a gene: 3.

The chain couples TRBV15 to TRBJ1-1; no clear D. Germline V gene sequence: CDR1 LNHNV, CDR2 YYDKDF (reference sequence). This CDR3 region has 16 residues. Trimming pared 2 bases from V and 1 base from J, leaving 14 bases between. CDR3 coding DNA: TGTGCCACCAGCAGAAAAAATAATAGGAGGAACACTGAAGCTTTCTTT. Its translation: CATSRKNNRRNTEAFF.

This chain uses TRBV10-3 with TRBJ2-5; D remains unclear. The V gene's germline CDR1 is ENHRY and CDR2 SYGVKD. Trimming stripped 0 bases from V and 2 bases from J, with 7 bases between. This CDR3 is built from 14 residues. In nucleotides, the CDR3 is TGTGCCATCAGTGAGTCCGGAGTACAAGAGACCCAGTACTTC. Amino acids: CAISESGVQETQYF.

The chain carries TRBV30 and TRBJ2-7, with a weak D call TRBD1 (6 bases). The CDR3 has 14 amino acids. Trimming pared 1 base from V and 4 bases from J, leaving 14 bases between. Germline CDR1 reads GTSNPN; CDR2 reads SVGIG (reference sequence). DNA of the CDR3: TGTGCCTGGAGTGGGACGGACAGATATTACGAGCAGTACTTC. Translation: CAWSGTDRYYEQYF.